A selection of T cell receptor beta chains follows, all from one sample in a study of T-cell reconstitution after alpha-beta-depleted transplantation in children. TCRdb re-derived calls from the PCR reads in MiXCR, one entry per CDR3 protein. The repertoire includes 800,000 to 1,000,000 distinct CDR3 sequences, roughly 29% of them detected once, and 28% sits in the top ten. Material: PBMCs, mostly from graft donor cells, obtained 360 days after TCRalphabeta/CD19-depleted stem cell transplant. The receptors were gathered from a boy under two years old who had a stem cell transplant for SCID, so the T cells may come from the graft donor. CDR3s include the opening cysteine and the closing phenylalanine or tryptophan. The order of the fields is J gene, clone size, D gene, V gene, CDR3 protein, CDR3 DNA. D genes are given only for firm matches. Not every row has a clone size; where given, it reads once, few, many or a size class.

TRBJ2-1 | NA | TRBD1 | TRBV9 | CASSGEGTVYEQFF | TGTGCCAGCAGCGGCGAGGGGACAGTGTATGAGCAGTTCTTC
TRBJ2-1 | NA | NA | TRBV7-3 | CASSLGWGAVNNEQFF | TGTGCCAGCAGCTTAGGTTGGGGGGCCGTGAACAATGAGCAGTTCTTC
TRBJ2-5 | NA | TRBD2 | TRBV5-5 | CASSLEMRLAAYQETQYF | TGTGCCAGCAGCTTGGAAATGCGGCTAGCGGCTTACCAAGAGACCCAGTACTTC
TRBJ2-7 | NA | NA | TRBV7-9 | CASSLQGFLSEQYF | TGTGCCAGCAGCTTACAAGGCTTTCTGAGCGAGCAGTACTTC
TRBJ2-3 | few | NA | TRBV13 | CASSPRSNTDTQYF | TGTGCCAGCAGCCCACGGTCGAACACAGATACGCAGTATTTT
TRBJ1-1 | NA | NA | TRBV2 | CASSEGGALNTEAFF | TGTGCCAGCAGTGAAGGGGGGGCCTTGAACACTGAAGCTTTCTTT
TRBJ1-4 | many | TRBD1 | TRBV5-1 | CASSPGQGLEKLFF | TGCGCCAGCAGCCCGGGACAGGGGCTTGAAAAACTGTTTTTT
TRBJ2-3 | NA | NA | TRBV12-3/TRBV12-4 | CASSLGLKTQYF | TGTGCCAGCAGTCTAGGACTGAAGACGCAGTATTTT
TRBJ1-1 | few | NA | TRBV27 | CASSFGHNTEAFF | TGTGCCAGCAGTTTTGGACATAACACTGAAGCTTTCTTT
TRBJ2-4 | NA | NA | TRBV12-3/TRBV12-4 | CASSLSGRQVLAKNIQYF | TGTGCCAGCAGTTTAAGTGGACGACAGGTTCTAGCCAAAAACATTCAGTACTTC
TRBJ1-1 | few | NA | TRBV6-6 | CASCGGNTEAFF | TGTGCCAGCTGTGGGGGGAACACTGAAGCTTTCTTT
TRBJ1-2 | NA | TRBD1 | TRBV27 | CASSLTPRTGRGDYGYTF | TGTGCCAGCAGTTTAACCCCCCGGACAGGCAGGGGGGACTATGGCTACACCTTC
TRBJ2-3 | NA | TRBD2 | TRBV11-2 | CASSLVSGGHSSTDTQYF | TGTGCCAGCAGCTTAGTTAGCGGGGGGCACTCTAGCACAGATACGCAGTATTTT
TRBJ2-3 | few | NA | TRBV7-2 | CASRSLRDTQYF | TGTGCCAGCCGATCATTACGGGATACGCAGTATTTT
TRBJ2-1 | NA | NA | TRBV5-1 | CASSLLGQSISYNEQFF | TGCGCCAGCAGCTTACTAGGACAGTCTATTTCCTACAATGAGCAGTTCTTC
TRBJ2-2 | few | NA | TRBV18 | CASSQSRQSVGELFF | TGTGCCAGCTCACAAAGTCGACAGTCAGTCGGGGAGCTGTTTTTT
TRBJ2-1 | NA | TRBD2 | TRBV5-1 | CASTPVAGGTNEQFF | TGCGCCAGCACCCCGGTGGCGGGGGGGACCAATGAGCAGTTCTTC
TRBJ1-2 | NA | NA | TRBV2 | CASSEVGGYTF | TGTGCCAGCAGTGAAGTGGGGGGCTACACCTTC
TRBJ2-3 | few | NA | TRBV28 | CASSLPGPTQYF | TGTGCCAGCAGTCTCCCGGGACCTACGCAGTATTTT
TRBJ2-1 | once | TRBD2 | TRBV7-3 | CASSLRQNLAGDHNEQFF | TGTGCCAGCAGCTTAAGGCAAAATCTAGCGGGAGACCACAATGAGCAGTTCTTC
TRBJ2-3 | few | TRBD1 | TRBV20-1 | CSARGQGSSTDTQYF | TGCAGTGCTAGAGGACAGGGGTCTAGCACAGATACGCAGTATTTT
TRBJ2-7 | NA | NA | TRBV29-1 | CSVGQNRNYEQYF | TGCAGCGTTGGCCAAAACAGGAATTACGAGCAGTACTTC
TRBJ2-5 | few | TRBD2 | TRBV20-1 | CSALRDAGGTQYF | TGCAGTGCCCTGCGGGACGCGGGAGGGACCCAGTACTTC